These 5 T cell receptor beta chains came from one sample sequenced in a study of blood T cell repertoires in COVID-19. Assay: immunoSEQ multiplex PCR; the TCRdb copy retains only in-frame clones and omits some. Altogether around 70,000 clones are present, around 84% being singletons, with the ten largest covering around 4%. Sequencing was carried out using peripheral blood. Receptors originate from a man between 50 and 59 years old with acute or convalescent COVID-19.

The V call is TRBV10-1, the J call TRBJ2-5; 10 nucleotides match TRBD1. This CDR3 has 14 amino acids. Germline V gene sequence: CDR1 WNHNN, CDR2 SYGVQD (reference sequence). Unmatched junction bases numbered 3, after V lost 3 bases and J lost 5 bases. CDR3: CASSDGTGVETQYF. The DNA of the CDR3 is TGCGCCAGCAGTGACGGGACAGGGGTGGAGACCCAGTACTTC.

The rearrangement joins TRBV6-5 to TRBJ1-5; TRBD1 might be the D (5 bases). Per the germline V gene, CDR1 is MNHEY and CDR2 is SVGAGI. CDR3 size: 13 residues. The V end lost 6 bases, the J end lost 2 bases, and 8 bases lay between the germline ends. The CDR3 DNA sequence: TGTGCCAGCAGAGGACAAGGCAATCAGCCCCAGCATTTT. As protein: CASRGQGNQPQHF.

The chain combines TRBV10-2 with TRBJ1-5; D is perhaps TRBD1 (5 bases). The germline V gene encodes CDR1 WSHSY and CDR2 SAAADI. V lost 1 base, J lost 2 bases, and 6 bases lay in between. There are 14 residues in the CDR3. CDR3 nucleotide sequence: TGCGCCAGCAGTGAGTGGGGCGGCAATCAGCCCCAGCATTTT. Translating gives CASSEWGGNQPQHF.

This chain connects TRBV7-9 to TRBJ2-5; 9 bases agree with TRBD1. The length of the CDR3 is 15 residues. Germline CDR1 reads SEHNR; CDR2 reads FQNEAQ (reference sequence). V gave up 5 bases and J gave up 3 bases; unmatched junction bases: 7. The CDR3 nucleotides read TGTGCCAGCAGCACCAGGACAGGGGAGGAAGAGACCCAGTACTTC. It translates to CASSTRTGEEETQYF.

This chain links TRBV19 with TRBJ2-4; a possible D gene is TRBD1 (5 bases). Germline assignment: CDR1 LNHDA and CDR2 SQIVND (reference sequence). The germline V and J ends were trimmed by 10 bases and 5 bases, with 18 bases remaining between them. The CDR3 has 14 residues. The DNA for the CDR3 is TGTGCCACCGACAAAGGGGATTTGGAAAACATTCAGTACTTC. As protein: CATDKGDLENIQYF.